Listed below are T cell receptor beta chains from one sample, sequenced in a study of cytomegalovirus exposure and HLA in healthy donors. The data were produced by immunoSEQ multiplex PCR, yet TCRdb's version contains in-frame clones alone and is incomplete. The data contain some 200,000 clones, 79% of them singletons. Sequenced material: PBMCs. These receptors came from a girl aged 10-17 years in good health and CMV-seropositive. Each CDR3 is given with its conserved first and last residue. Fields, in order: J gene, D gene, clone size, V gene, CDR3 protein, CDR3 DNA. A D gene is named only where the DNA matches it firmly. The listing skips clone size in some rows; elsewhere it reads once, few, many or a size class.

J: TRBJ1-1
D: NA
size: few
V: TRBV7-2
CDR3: CASSLATGMNTEAFF
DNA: TGTGCCAGCAGCTTAGCAACGGGGATGAACACTGAAGCTTTCTTT

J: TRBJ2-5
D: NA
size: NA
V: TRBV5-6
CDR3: CASSLTGLVGETQYF
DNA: TGTGCCAGCAGCTTGACAGGTTTAGTAGGAGAGACCCAGTACTTC

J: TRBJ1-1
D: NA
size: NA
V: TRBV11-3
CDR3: CASSLDAGSTEAFF
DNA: TGTGCCAGCAGCTTAGATGCGGGATCCACTGAAGCTTTCTTT

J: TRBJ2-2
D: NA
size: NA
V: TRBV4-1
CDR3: CASSQDLNGGELFF
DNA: TGCGCCAGCAGCCAAGATCTTAACGGCGGGGAGCTGTTTTTT

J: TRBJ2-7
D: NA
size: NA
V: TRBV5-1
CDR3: CASNRGTDAYEQYF
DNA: TGCGCCAGCAACCGGGGGACAGATGCCTACGAGCAGTACTTC

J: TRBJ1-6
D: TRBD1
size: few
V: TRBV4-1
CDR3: CASSRGTGLNSPLHF
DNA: TGCGCCAGCAGCCGGGGGACAGGCCTGAATTCACCCCTCCACTTT

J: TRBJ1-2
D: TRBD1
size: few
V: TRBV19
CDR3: CASSNGPGQGYGYTF
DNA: TGTGCCAGTAGTAATGGCCCGGGACAGGGGTATGGCTACACCTTC

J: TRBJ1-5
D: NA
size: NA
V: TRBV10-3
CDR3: CAISDAGSNQPQHF
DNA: TGTGCCATCAGTGACGCAGGCTCCAATCAGCCCCAGCATTTT

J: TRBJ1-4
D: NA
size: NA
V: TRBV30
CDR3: CAWSTGKGEKLFF
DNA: TGTGCCTGGAGCACAGGGAAGGGTGAAAAACTGTTTTTT

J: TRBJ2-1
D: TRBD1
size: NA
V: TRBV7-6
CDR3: CASSLGQGANNEQFF
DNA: TGTGCCAGCAGCTTAGGACAGGGGGCAAACAATGAGCAGTTCTTC

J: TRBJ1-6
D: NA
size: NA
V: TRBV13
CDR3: CASSLGGVAESSYNSPLHF
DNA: TGTGCCAGCAGCTTAGGCGGGGTTGCGGAAAGCTCCTATAATTCACCCCTCCACTTT

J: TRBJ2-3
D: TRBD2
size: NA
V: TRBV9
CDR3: CASSDGVAGPSDTQYF
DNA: TGTGCCAGCAGCGATGGGGTAGCGGGGCCCTCAGATACGCAGTATTTT

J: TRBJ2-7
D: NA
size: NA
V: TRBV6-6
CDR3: CASSPASTHTYEQYF
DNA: TGTGCCAGCAGCCCCGCCTCAACACATACCTACGAGCAGTACTTC

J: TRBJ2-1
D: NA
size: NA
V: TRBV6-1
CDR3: CASSPHDSSYNEQFF
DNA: TGTGCCAGCAGTCCACACGACAGTTCCTACAATGAGCAGTTCTTC

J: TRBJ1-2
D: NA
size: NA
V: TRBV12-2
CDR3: CASRPGQYYGYTF
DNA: TGTGCAAGTCGCCCGGGACAGTACTATGGCTACACCTTC

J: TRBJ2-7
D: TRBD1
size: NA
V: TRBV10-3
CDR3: CAISGSSGQVGYEQYF
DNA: TGTGCCATCAGTGGGAGTTCGGGACAGGTCGGCTACGAGCAGTACTTC

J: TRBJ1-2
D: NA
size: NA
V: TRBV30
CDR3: CAWSDRVLGYTF
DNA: TGTGCCTGGAGTGACAGGGTTCTAGGCTACACCTTC

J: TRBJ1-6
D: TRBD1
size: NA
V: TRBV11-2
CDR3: CASSQWTGYNSPLHF
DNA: TGTGCCAGCAGCCAGTGGACAGGTTATAATTCACCCCTCCACTTT

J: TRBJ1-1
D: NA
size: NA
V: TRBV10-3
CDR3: CAISQGPTENTEAFF
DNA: TGTGCCATCTCTCAGGGGCCCACCGAGAACACTGAAGCTTTCTTT

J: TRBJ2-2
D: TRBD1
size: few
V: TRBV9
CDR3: CASSAGTGGSTGELFF
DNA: TGTGCCAGCAGCGCTGGGACAGGGGGCTCTACCGGGGAGCTGTTTTTT

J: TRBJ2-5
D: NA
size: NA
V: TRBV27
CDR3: CASSAFATGWLETQYF
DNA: TGTGCCAGCAGTGCCTTCGCCACAGGGTGGCTAGAGACCCAGTACTTC

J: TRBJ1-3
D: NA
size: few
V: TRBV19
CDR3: CASSIQDFSGNTIYF
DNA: TGTGCCAGTAGTATCCAGGATTTCTCTGGAAACACCATATATTTT

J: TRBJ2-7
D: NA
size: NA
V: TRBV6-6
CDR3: CATALWHEQYF
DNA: TGTGCCACCGCCTTATGGCACGAGCAGTACTTC

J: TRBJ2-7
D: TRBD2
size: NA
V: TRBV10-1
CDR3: CASSDIGLAGGEQYF
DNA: TGCGCCAGCAGTGATATCGGACTAGCGGGGGGCGAGCAGTACTTC

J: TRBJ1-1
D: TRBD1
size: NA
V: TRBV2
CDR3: CASRAGTGKVNTEAFF
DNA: TGTGCCAGCAGGGCCGGGACAGGGAAGGTGAACACTGAAGCTTTCTTT

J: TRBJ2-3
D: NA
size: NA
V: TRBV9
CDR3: CASSGTASTDTQYF
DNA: TGTGCCAGCAGCGGGACAGCTAGCACAGATACGCAGTATTTT

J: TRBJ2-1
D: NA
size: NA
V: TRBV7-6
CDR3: CASSLAFQALYNEQFF
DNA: TGTGCCAGCAGCTTAGCTTTTCAGGCGTTATACAATGAGCAGTTCTTC

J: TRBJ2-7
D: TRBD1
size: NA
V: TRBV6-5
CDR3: CASSYSGQGLGYEQYF
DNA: TGTGCCAGCAGTTACTCGGGACAGGGGTTGGGCTACGAGCAGTACTTC

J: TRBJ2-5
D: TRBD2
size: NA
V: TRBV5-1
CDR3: CASSLGAGGPEETQYF
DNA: TGCGCCAGCAGCTTGGGAGCGGGGGGGCCCGAGGAGACCCAGTACTTC

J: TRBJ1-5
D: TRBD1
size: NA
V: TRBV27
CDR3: CASSLAGQGAGSNQPQHF
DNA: TGTGCCAGCAGTTTAGCGGGACAGGGGGCTGGGAGCAATCAGCCCCAGCATTTT

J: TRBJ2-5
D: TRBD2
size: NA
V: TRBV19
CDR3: CASSSTSGVETQYF
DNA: TGTGCCAGTAGTAGCACTAGCGGGGTTGAGACCCAGTACTTC

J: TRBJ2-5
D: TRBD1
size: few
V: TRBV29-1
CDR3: CSVEKGAEETQYF
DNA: TGCAGCGTTGAAAAGGGGGCCGAAGAGACCCAGTACTTC

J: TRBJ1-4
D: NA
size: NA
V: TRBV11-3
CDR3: CASSLGGANEKLFF
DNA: TGTGCCAGCAGCTTAGGGGGAGCTAATGAAAAACTGTTTTTT

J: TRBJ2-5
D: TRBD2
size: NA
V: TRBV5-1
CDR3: CASSLTSGGEGHPYF
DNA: TGCGCCAGCAGCTTGACTAGCGGGGGGGAGGGCCATCCGTACTTC

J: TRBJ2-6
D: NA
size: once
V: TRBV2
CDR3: CASREEGYSGANVLTF
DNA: TGTGCCAGCAGGGAGGAGGGTTACTCTGGGGCCAACGTCCTGACTTTC

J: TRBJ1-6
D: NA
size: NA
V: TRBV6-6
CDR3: CASMRDRSGSPLHF
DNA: TGTGCCAGCATGCGGGACCGCTCAGGGTCACCCCTCCACTTT

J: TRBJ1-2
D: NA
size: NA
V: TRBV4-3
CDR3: CASSPARVGYGYTF
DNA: TGCGCCAGCAGCCCGGCTCGGGTGGGTTATGGCTACACCTTC

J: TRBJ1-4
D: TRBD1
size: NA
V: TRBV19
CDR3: CASASGTGVEKLFF
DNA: TGTGCCAGTGCTTCCGGGACAGGGGTGGAAAAACTGTTTTTT

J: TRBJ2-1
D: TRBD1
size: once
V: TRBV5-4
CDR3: CASSLGTGVVNEQFF
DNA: TGTGCCAGCAGCTTGGGGACAGGGGTGGTCAATGAGCAGTTCTTC

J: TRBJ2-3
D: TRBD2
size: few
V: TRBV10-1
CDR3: CASSDAGLAADTQYF
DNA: TGCGCCAGCAGTGACGCGGGACTAGCGGCAGATACGCAGTATTTT

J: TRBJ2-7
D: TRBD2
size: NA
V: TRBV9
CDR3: CASSVASGANSYEQYF
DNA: TGTGCCAGCAGCGTAGCTAGCGGGGCTAACTCCTACGAGCAGTACTTC

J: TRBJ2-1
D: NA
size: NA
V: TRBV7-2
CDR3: CASSPPTAYNEQFF
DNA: TGTGCCAGCAGCCCACCTACAGCCTACAATGAGCAGTTCTTC